This entry lists 17 T cell receptor beta chains sequenced from one sample in a study of human T cells and chemical hapten exposure. Time point noted: healthy volunteer bleed at 2 weeks. Total RNA was isolated from unfractionated whole blood. TCRdb reprocessed the RACE reads with MiXCR, giving one entry per CDR3 protein. The repertoire holds around 130,000 distinct CDR3 sequences, about 9% seen once, with 1.5% to 2% in the top ten. Specimen: whole blood. Receptors originate from a male donor in good health. Some clones in this sample may be carry-over from other donors' samples.

The V and J genes are TRBV5-7 and TRBJ2-7; D unresolved. TRBV5-7 is labeled an ORF, and its function is uncertain. With 4 bases removed from V and 0 bases from J, the gap between germline ends came to 11 bases. The CDR3 spans 14 residues. The CDR3 DNA sequence: TGTGCCAGCAGCGGCTTCAGGAGCTCCTACGAGCAGTACTTC. It codes for CASSGFRSSYEQYF.

This clonotype has only a few counts. The chain joins TRBV6-5 to TRBJ2-1; possible D gene TRBD2, 5 bases. CDR3 size: 18 residues. CDR1 is MNHEY, CDR2 SVGAGI, per germline. Trimming left V 4 bases short and J 2 bases short, with 21 bases between. CDR3 bases: TGTGCCAGCAGTTCCATCTTAAGTGAGGGCGGCGCCTACAATGAGCAGTTCTTC. Amino acids: CASSSILSEGGAYNEQFF.

This clonotype was counted many times. V gene TRBV11-2 combines with J gene TRBJ1-5; maybe TRBD1 (6 bases). This CDR3 has 15 residues. V was clipped by 1 base and J by 1 base, with 8 bases between them. Germline CDR1 and CDR2: SGHAT and FQNNGV. CDR3 amino acids: CASSLAGDSNQPQHF. CDR3 bases: TGTGCCAGCAGCTTAGCAGGGGACAGCAATCAGCCCCAGCATTTT. The full variable domain, in which reference TRBV11-2 and TRBJ1-5 provide the parts outside the CDR3, is EAGVAQSPRYKIIEKRQSVAFWCNPISGHATLYWYQQILGQGPKLLIQFQNNGVVDDSQLPKDRFSAERLKGVDSTLKIQPAKLEDSAVYLCASSLAGDSNQPQHFGDGTRLSIL.

This clonotype was picked up many times. The rearrangement uses TRBV7-9 and TRBJ1-1, with D uncertain. This CDR3 has 15 residues. The V and J ends lost 6 bases and 1 base respectively, with 15 bases between them. CDR1 SEHNR and CDR2 FQNEAQ come from the germline V gene (reference sequence). The CDR3 here is CASSPTFSGNTEAFF. The CDR3 DNA is TGTGCCAGCAGTCCGACATTCTCTGGGAACACTGAAGCTTTCTTT.

The chain employs TRBV7-2 and TRBJ2-2; 14 nucleotides match TRBD2. Germline CDR1 SGHTA, CDR2 FQGNSA. The CDR3 loop spans 20 amino acids. With 3 bases clipped from V and 1 base from J, the junction kept 10 bases outside the gene matches. CDR3 protein: CASSLTRLAGGVGNTGELFF. The CDR3 DNA follows: TGTGCCAGCAGCTTGACGCGACTAGCGGGAGGGGTCGGGAACACCGGGGAGCTGTTTTTT.

This clonotype has ten or more counts. The chain is built from TRBV6-2 or TRBV6-3 and TRBJ2-2; unclear D gene. Trimming removed 5 bases at V and 1 base at J, with 8 bases between. The CDR3 extends over 14 amino acids. Looked up from germline, CDR1 is MNHEY and CDR2 is SVGEGT. The chain's CDR3 is CASSQTQNTGELFF. CDR3 sequence (DNA): TGTGCCAGCAGTCAAACACAGAACACCGGGGAGCTGTTTTTT.

This clonotype was seen many times. This rearrangement joins TRBV2 to TRBJ1-1; D is unclear. This CDR3 has 14 residues. The germline gives CDR1 SNHLY, CDR2 FYNNEI. The V gene lost 3 bases and the J gene lost 5 bases, with 13 bases spanning the gap. CDR3 region: CASSEETRGTEAFF. CDR3 nucleotides: TGTGCCAGCAGTGAGGAGACCCGTGGGACTGAAGCTTTCTTT.

This clonotype has only a few counts. The rearrangement joins TRBV6-1 to TRBJ1-1; D gene ambiguous. The CDR3 extends over 11 amino acids. The ends were cut back, 10 bases at V and 1 base at J, with 7 bases in the middle. In germline, CDR1 is MNHNS, CDR2 SASEGT. CDR3 sequence reads: CATHRNTEAFF. The CDR3 DNA is TGTGCCACCCATCGGAACACTGAAGCTTTCTTT.

This clonotype was counted between two and nine times. The chain recombines TRBV14 with TRBJ2-1, with D possibly being TRBD1 (6 bases). The CDR3 is 16 amino acids. The ends were cut back, 0 bases at V and 4 bases at J, with 13 bases in the middle. Germline loops: CDR1 SGHDN, CDR2 FVKESK. The CDR3 loop reads CASSQEGAGRYNEQFF. CDR3 sequence (DNA): TGTGCCAGCAGCCAAGAGGGGGCAGGTCGATACAATGAGCAGTTCTTC.

This clonotype was detected a few times. The V gene is TRBV12-3 or TRBV12-4, the J gene TRBJ2-5, with TRBD2 identical over 8 bases. The CDR3 length is 14 residues. V dropped 3 bases and J dropped 5; count of bases not matched to a gene: 5. Here the CDR3 reads CASSLGSGVETQYF. The CDR3, as DNA: TGTGCCAGCAGTTTGGGTAGCGGGGTGGAGACCCAGTACTTC.

DNA of the CDR3: TGCAGTGCTATACAGGGTGCCCAAGCTAACTATGGCTACACCTTC. Translating gives CSAIQGAQANYGYTF. The rearrangement links TRBV20-1 to TRBJ1-2, with D possibly being TRBD1 (6 bases). V lost 4 bases and J lost 0, with 15 bases in between. The CDR3 sequence is 15 residues long. Germline CDR1 is DFQATT and CDR2 is SNEGSKA (reference sequence).

This clonotype was counted only a few times. The J gene is TRBJ2-3, the V gene TRBV29-1; 11 positions agree with TRBD2. Unmatched junction bases numbered 2, after V lost 4 bases and J lost 5 bases. This CDR3 region has 13 residues. Germline values: CDR1 SQVTM, CDR2 ANQGSEA. The DNA of the CDR3 is TGCAGCGTTGTAGCGGGAGGGGTAGATACGCAGTATTTT. Amino acid sequence: CSVVAGGVDTQYF.

The chain carries TRBV14 and TRBJ2-6; possibly TRBD1 or TRBD2 for D (6 bases each). Trimming took 4 bases from V and 0 from J, leaving 19 bases between them. CDR3 length: 19 residues. Germline lookup yields CDR1 SGHDN and CDR2 FVKESK. CDR3 sequence reads: CASSRHRGQESSGANVLTF. CDR3 DNA: TGTGCCAGCAGCCGCCACCGGGGGCAGGAGAGCTCTGGGGCCAACGTCCTGACTTTC.

This clonotype was seen a few times. V usage is TRBV10-3 and J usage is TRBJ2-2; the match to TRBD1 covers 8 bases. With 10 bases clipped from V and 6 bases from J, the junction kept 10 bases outside the gene matches. The CDR3 extends over 14 amino acids. The germline V gene encodes CDR1 ENHRY and CDR2 SYGVKD. The CDR3: CATPSDRGSGELFF. The CDR3 nucleotides are TGTGCCACCCCTTCCGACAGGGGTTCCGGGGAGCTGTTTTTT.

This clonotype was recorded at least ten times. The chain couples TRBV6-2 or TRBV6-3 to TRBJ2-5; D unresolved. Germline V gives CDR1 MNHEY, CDR2 SVGEGT. The CDR3 runs 13 residues. Trimming took 0 bases from V and 1 from J, leaving 3 bases between them. The CDR3 coding sequence is TGTGCCAGCAGTTACTCGCTCCAAGAGACCCAGTACTTC. This translates into CASSYSLQETQYF.

The chain uses TRBV7-9 and TRBJ2-7; 12 nucleotides line up with TRBD2. This CDR3 is 15 amino acids long. Germline CDR1 is SEHNR and CDR2 is FQNEAQ (reference sequence). The trim removed 5 bases at V and 0 bases at J, leaving 2 bases unmatched. The CDR3 coding sequence is TGTGCCAGCAGCGGACTAGCGGGGAGCTCCTACGAGCAGTACTTC. Translating gives CASSGLAGSSYEQYF.

This clonotype was picked up many times. V is TRBV7-2 and J is TRBJ2-7; 13 nucleotides line up with TRBD2. CDR1 and CDR2 (germline): SGHTA, FQGNSA. V was clipped by 5 bases and J by 3 bases; unmatched bases: 4. This CDR3 spans 15 amino acids. CDR3 residues: CASSALAGGYYEQYF. The DNA of the CDR3 is TGTGCCAGCAGCGCACTAGCGGGAGGGTACTACGAGCAGTACTTC.